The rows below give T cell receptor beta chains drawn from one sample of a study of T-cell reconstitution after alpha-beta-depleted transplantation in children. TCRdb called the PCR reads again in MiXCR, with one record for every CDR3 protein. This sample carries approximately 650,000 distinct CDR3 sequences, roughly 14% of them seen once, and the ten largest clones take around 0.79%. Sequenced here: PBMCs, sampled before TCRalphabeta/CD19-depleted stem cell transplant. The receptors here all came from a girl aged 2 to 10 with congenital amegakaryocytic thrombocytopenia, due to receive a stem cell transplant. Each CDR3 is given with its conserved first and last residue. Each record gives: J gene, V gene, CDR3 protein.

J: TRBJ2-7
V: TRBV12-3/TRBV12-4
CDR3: CASSPTTSGSYEQYF

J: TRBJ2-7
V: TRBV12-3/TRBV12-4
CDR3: CASSPPPPGGPYEQYF

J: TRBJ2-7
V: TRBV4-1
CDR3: CASSQVAGANYEQYF

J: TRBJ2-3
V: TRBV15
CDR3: CATSRFRGSGTDTQYF

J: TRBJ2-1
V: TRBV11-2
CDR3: CASRQRAGAVWEQFF

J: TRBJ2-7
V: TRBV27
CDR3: CASSFRRDTLVVYEQYF

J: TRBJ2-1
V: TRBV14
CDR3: CASSRTSGRSHNEQFF

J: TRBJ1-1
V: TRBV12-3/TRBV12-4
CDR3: CASGGREGAFF

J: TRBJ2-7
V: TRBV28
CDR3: CASSSSLLAGGPGGYEQYF

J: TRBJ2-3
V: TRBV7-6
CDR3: CASSLAESFTDTQYF

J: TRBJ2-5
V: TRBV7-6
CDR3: CASSFGTEETQYF

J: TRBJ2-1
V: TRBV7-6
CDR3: CASSFRTGSYNEQFF

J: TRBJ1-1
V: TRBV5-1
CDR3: CASSLDGHTEAFF

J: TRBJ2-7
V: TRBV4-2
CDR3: CASSQDHGLVLYEQYF

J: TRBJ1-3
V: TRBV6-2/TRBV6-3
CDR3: CASRSTGVGNTIYF

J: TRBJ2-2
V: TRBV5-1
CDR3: CASSRTRNTGELFF

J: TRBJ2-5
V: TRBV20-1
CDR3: CSARDERGVEETQYF

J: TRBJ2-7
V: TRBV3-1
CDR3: CASSQEPGTSYEQYF

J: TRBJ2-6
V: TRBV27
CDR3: CATSSSVLSGANVLTF

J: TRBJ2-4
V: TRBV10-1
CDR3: CASSESGLSIQYF

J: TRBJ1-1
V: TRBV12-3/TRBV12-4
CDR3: CASGLLGTEAFF

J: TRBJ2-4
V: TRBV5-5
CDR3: CASSSGTSGGLAKNIQYF

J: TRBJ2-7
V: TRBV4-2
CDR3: CASSQEPVSEQYF

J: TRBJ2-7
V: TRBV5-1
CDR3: CASSLGRPKSLTYEQYF

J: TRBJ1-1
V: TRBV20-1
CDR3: CSAPEGGIAFF

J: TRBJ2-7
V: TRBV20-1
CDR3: CSAKGQGATYEQYF

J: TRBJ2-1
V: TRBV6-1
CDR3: CASTPSGTSGYNEQFF

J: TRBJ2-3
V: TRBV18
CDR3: CASSPSSGRADTQYF

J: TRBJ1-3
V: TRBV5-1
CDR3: CASSLYLTAVSGNTIYF

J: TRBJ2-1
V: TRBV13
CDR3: CASSPRNYNEQFF

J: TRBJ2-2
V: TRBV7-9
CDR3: CASSFEREGTGELFF

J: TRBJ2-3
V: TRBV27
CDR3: CASSLIAGGSTDTQYF